The 2 T cell receptor beta chains below come from one sample, sequenced in a study of T-cell reconstitution after alpha-beta-depleted transplantation in children. Unique molecular identifiers were used to barcode this TCRbeta library. MiXCR, run by TCRdb on the PCR reads, gives a single entry per CDR3 protein. This table holds 55,000 to 90,000 distinct CDR3 sequences, approximately 5% found once. Sample: PBMCs, mostly from graft donor cells, taken 180 days after TCRalphabeta/CD19-depleted stem cell transplant. These receptors were taken from a boy younger than two who had a stem cell transplant for acute myeloid leukemia, so the T cells may come from the graft donor.

This clonotype has at least ten counts. The chain carries TRBV5-1 and TRBJ1-1, with D perhaps matching TRBD1 (6 bases). The CDR3 totals 15 residues. CDR1 is SGHRS, CDR2 YFSETQ, per germline. V was clipped by 0 bases and J by 0 bases, with 9 bases between them. The chain's CDR3 is CASSLVGQMNTEAFF. DNA of the CDR3: TGCGCCAGCAGCTTGGTGGGACAAATGAACACTGAAGCTTTCTTT.

At least ten counts were recorded for this clonotype. This rearrangement joins TRBV30 to TRBJ2-4; D is unresolved. V lost 0 bases to trimming and J lost 2 bases, with 14 bases between them. The germline gives CDR1 GTSNPN, CDR2 SVGIG (reference sequence). The CDR3 runs 16 residues. The CDR3 reads CAWSVYSVRTKNIQYF. CDR3 DNA: TGTGCCTGGAGTGTCTACAGCGTGAGGACCAAAAACATTCAGTACTTC.